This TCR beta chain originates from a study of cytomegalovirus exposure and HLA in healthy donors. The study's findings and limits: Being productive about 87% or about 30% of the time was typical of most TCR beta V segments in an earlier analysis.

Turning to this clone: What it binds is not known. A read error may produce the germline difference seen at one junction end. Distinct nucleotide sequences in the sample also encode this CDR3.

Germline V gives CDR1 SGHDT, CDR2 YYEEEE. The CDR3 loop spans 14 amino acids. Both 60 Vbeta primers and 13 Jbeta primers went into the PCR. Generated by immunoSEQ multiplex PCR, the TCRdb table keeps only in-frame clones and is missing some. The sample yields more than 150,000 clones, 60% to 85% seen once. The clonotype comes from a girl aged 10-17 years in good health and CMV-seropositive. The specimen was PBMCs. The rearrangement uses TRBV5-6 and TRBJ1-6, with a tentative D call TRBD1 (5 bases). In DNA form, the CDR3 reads TGCGCCAGCAGCTTGATCGCCGGGGGTTCACCCCTCCACTTT. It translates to CASSLIAGGSPLHF.